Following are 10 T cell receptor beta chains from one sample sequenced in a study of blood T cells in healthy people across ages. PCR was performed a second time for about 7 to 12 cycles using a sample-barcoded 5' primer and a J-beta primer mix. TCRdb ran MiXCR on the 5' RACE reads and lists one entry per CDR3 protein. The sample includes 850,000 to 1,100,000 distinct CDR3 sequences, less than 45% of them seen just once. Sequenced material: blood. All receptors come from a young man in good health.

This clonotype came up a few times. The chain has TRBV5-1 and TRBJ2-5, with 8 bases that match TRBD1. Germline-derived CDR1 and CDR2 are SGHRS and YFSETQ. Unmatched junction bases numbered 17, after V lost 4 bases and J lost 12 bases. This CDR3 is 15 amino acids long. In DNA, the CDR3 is TGCGCCAGCAGCCTCGATCCCGGGACAGGAGCCCAGAAGTACTTC. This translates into CASSLDPGTGAQKYF. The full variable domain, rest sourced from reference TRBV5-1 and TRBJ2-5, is KAGVTQTPRYLIKTRGQQVTLSCSPISGHRSVSWYQQTPGQGLQFLFEYFSETQRNKGNFPGRFSGRQFSNSRSEMNVSTLELGDSALYLCASSLDPGTGAQKYFGPGTRLLVL.

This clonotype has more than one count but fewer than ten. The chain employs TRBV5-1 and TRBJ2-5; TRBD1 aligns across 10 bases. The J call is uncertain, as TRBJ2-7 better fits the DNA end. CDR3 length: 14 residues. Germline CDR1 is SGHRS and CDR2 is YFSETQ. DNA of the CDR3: TGCGCCAGCAGATCCGGGACAGGGGTTAGCGAGCAGTACTTC. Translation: CASRSGTGVSEQYF.

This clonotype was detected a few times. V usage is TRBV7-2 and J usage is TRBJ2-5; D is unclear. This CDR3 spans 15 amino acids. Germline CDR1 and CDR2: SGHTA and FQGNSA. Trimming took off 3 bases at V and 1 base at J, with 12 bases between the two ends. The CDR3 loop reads CASSFLSVAQETQYF. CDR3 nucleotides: TGTGCCAGCAGCTTTTTGTCAGTGGCCCAAGAGACCCAGTACTTC.

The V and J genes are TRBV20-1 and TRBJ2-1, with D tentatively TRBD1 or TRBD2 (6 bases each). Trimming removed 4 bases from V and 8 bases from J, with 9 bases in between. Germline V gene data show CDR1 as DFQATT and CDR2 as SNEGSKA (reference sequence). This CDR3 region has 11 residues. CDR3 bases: TGCAGTGCTATCGGGGGCTATGAGCAGTTCTTC. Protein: CSAIGGYEQFF.

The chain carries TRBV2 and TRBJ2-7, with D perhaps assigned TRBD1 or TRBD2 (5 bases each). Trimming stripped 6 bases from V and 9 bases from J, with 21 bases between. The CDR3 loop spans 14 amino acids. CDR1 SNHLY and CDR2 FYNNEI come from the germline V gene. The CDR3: CASSTDGTSMRQYF. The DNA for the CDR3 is TGTGCCAGCAGCACAGATGGGACCTCCATGAGGCAGTACTTC. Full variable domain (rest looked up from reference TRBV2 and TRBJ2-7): EPEVTQTPSHQVTQMGQEVILRCVPISNHLYFYWYRQILGQKVEFLVSFYNNEISEKSEIFDDQFSVERPDGSNFTLKIRSTKLEDSAMYFCASSTDGTSMRQYFGPGTRLTVT.

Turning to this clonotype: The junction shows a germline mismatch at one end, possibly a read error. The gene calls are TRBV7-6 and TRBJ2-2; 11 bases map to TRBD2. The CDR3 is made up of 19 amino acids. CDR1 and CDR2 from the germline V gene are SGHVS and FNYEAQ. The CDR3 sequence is CVSSLALLAGGLETGELFF. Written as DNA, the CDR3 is TGTGTCAGCAGCTTAGCGCTTCTAGCGGGAGGACTTGAGACCGGGGAGCTGTTTTTT.

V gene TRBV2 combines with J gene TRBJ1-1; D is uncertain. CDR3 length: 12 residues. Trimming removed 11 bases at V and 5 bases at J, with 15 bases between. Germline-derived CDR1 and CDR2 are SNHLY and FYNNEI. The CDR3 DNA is TGTGCCCCTCCGCGCTGGGAGACTGAAGCTTTCTTT. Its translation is CAPPRWETEAFF.

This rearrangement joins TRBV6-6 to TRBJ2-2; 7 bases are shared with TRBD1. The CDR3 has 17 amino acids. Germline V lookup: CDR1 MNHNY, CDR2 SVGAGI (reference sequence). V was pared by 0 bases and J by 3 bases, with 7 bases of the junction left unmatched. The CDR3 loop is CASSYSTGRWDTGELFF. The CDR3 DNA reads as TGTGCCAGCAGTTACTCGACAGGGCGCTGGGACACCGGGGAGCTGTTTTTT.

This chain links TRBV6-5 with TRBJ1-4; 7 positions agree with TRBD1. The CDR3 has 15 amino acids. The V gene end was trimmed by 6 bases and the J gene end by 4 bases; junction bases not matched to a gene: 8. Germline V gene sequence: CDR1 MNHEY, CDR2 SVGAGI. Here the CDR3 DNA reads TGTGCCAGCAGCTATGGGGACAGAAGTAATGAAAAACTGTTTTTT. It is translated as CASSYGDRSNEKLFF.

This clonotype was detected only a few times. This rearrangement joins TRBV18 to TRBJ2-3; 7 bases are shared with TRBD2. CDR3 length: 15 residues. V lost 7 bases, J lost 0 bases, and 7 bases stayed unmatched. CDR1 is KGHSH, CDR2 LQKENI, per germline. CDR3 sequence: CASLSGTTSTDTQYF. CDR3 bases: TGTGCCAGCTTATCCGGGACTACTAGCACAGATACGCAGTATTTT.